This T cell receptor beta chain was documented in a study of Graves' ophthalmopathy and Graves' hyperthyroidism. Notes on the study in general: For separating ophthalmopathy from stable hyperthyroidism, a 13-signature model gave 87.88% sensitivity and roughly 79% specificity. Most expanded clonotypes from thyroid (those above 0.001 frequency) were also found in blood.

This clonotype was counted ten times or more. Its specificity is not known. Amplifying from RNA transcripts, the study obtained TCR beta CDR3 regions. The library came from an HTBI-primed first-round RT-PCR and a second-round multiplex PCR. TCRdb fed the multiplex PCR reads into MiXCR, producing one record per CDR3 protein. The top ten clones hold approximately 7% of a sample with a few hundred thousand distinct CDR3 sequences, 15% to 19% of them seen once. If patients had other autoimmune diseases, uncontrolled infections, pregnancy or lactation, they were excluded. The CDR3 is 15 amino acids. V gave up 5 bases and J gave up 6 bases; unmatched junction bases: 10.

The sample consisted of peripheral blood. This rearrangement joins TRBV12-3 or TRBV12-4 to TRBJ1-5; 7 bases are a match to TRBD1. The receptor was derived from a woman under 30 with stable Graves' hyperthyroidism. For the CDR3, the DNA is TGTGCCAGCAGTAAAAGGGACAGATGGGTTCAGCCCCAGCATTTT. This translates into CASSKRDRWVQPQHF.